This T cell receptor (beta chain) is drawn from a study of identical twins. General study results and limits: Within twin pairs, the out-of-frame alpha sequences they shared showed excess low generation probability. Possibly, invariant MAIT and iNKT cells partly confounded zero-insertion analyses.

Germline V gene data show CDR1 as MNHNS and CDR2 as SASEGT. The CDR3 runs 14 residues. V trimming: 6 bases; J trimming: 2 bases; junction bases outside the gene matches: 7. Note on this clonotype: The antigen is not known.

A single record per CDR3 protein comes from TCRdb applying MiXCR to the 5' RACE reads. The sample records hundreds of thousands of distinct CDR3 sequences, around a sixth being singletons. Another study also made use of these data, one on T cells expressing NK-cell markers. From that paper: The share of CD8+ T cells held by dominant NKG2C+ clonotypes was about 1.0-8% in about six donors. Topping the CD3+CD56-NKG2C+ fraction as well were these clonotypes, in a few donors.

Sequencing was done on a sample of PBMCs. V is TRBV6-1 and J is TRBJ2-7; 7 bases agree with TRBD2. The receptor comes from a woman aged 18 to 35 in good health. CDR3: CASSRGGETYEQYF. In DNA, the CDR3 is TGTGCCAGCAGCCGTGGGGGGGAGACCTACGAGCAGTACTTC.